Following are 13 T cell receptor beta chains from one sample sequenced in a study of blood T cell repertoires in COVID-19. Produced via immunoSEQ multiplex PCR; TCRdb's table is partial and in-frame only. The sample has about 140,000 clones, around 73% seen once. The sequencing sample was made of peripheral blood. The receptor set was obtained from a woman aged 45-65 years with active or convalescent COVID-19.

This clone was seen ten or more times. The chain has TRBV12-3 or TRBV12-4 and TRBJ1-2, with a tentative D call TRBD1 (6 bases). Trimming left V 7 bases short and J 2 bases short, with 11 bases between. The CDR3 totals 13 residues. The CDR3 DNA reads as TGTGCCAGCACCACCACAGGGAACTATGGCTACACCTTC. The encoded protein is CASTTTGNYGYTF.

The V gene is TRBV28, the J gene TRBJ2-7; TRBD2 might be the D (6 bases). CDR3 size: 12 residues. V was shortened by 6 bases and J by 6 bases, with 12 bases between the two germline ends. In germline, CDR1 is MDHEN, CDR2 SYDVKM. This CDR3 reads CASRAGLGEQYF. The CDR3 nucleotides are TGTGCCAGCAGGGCGGGGTTAGGCGAGCAGTACTTC.

The chain carries TRBV7-6 and TRBJ2-5; no firm D call. Trimming cost V 5 bases and J 9 bases, with 16 bases left between them. Germline V CDR1 and CDR2: SGHVS, FNYEAQ. The CDR3 length is 13 residues. The chain's CDR3 is CASSQESKRPQYF. The CDR3 DNA reads TGTGCCAGCAGCCAGGAATCGAAGAGACCCCAGTACTTC.

The genes are TRBV18 and TRBJ1-1; TRBD1 matches 7 bases. The CDR3 sequence is 15 residues long. Germline assignment: CDR1 KGHSH and CDR2 LQKENI. V lost 2 bases and J lost 0; bases outside the gene matches: 3. CDR3 protein: CASSPRTGMNTEAFF. The CDR3, as DNA: TGTGCCAGCTCACCAAGGACAGGCATGAACACTGAAGCTTTCTTT.

This clone was picked up a small number of times. The chain recombines TRBV5-8 with TRBJ1-5, with D perhaps TRBD1 (5 bases). In germline, CDR1 is SGHTS, CDR2 YDEGEE. This CDR3 has 13 residues. Trimming left V 4 bases short and J 3 bases short, with 8 bases between. This CDR3 reads CASSPGSNQPQHF. In nucleotides, the CDR3 is TGTGCCAGCAGCCCAGGGTCCAATCAGCCCCAGCATTTT. The variable domain in full, completed from reference TRBV5-8 and TRBJ1-5, reads EAGVTQSPTHLIKTRGQQATLRCSPISGHTSVYWYQQALGLGLQFLLWYDEGEERNRGNFPPRFSGRQFPNYSSELNVNALELEDSALYLCASSPGSNQPQHFGDGTRLSIL.

The CDR3 coding sequence is TGTGCCAGCTCCCCTGGGAGTCGGACTGAAGCTTTCTTT. Amino acid sequence: CASSPGSRTEAFF. The chain carries TRBV2 and TRBJ1-1; D gene ambiguous. Looked up from germline, CDR1 is SNHLY and CDR2 is FYNNEI. The CDR3 has 13 residues. Trimming took off 8 bases at V and 5 bases at J, with 15 bases between the two ends.

This clone was detected a few times. Other DNA sequences within the sample encode an identical CDR3. V usage is TRBV29-1 and J usage is TRBJ2-7, with TRBD2 identical over 13 bases. This CDR3 is 13 amino acids long. The germline gives CDR1 SQVTM, CDR2 ANQGSEA. The V gene end was trimmed by 7 bases and the J gene end by 4 bases; junction bases not matched to a gene: 4. Written as DNA, the CDR3 is TGCAGCGCTCGGACTAGCGGGAGTTACGAGCAGTACTTC. Amino acid sequence: CSARTSGSYEQYF.

The CDR3 DNA sequence: TGTGCCAGCAGCCAACAGGCCGGGGGGGCCAAAAACATTCAGTACTTC. It is translated as CASSQQAGGAKNIQYF. This chain links TRBV3-1 (or the pseudogene TRBV3-2) with TRBJ2-4; 7 nucleotides agree with TRBD2. The germline gives CDR1 LGHDT, CDR2 YNNKEL (reference sequence). V dropped 2 bases and J dropped 1; count of bases not matched to a gene: 5. This CDR3 spans 16 amino acids.

V is TRBV30 and J is TRBJ1-1; the match to TRBD1 covers 11 bases. The length of the CDR3 is 15 residues. Germline assignment: CDR1 GTSNPN and CDR2 SVGIG (reference sequence). The junction had 3 bases not matched to a gene; V was cut back by 1 base and J by 2 bases. CDR3 region: CAWSGGTGGNTEAFF. DNA for the CDR3: TGTGCCTGGAGTGGAGGGACAGGGGGTAACACTGAAGCTTTCTTT.

CDR3 bases: TGCAGCGTTTCGGGGGGCGCTACTAATGAAAAACTGTTTTTT. Translated: CSVSGGATNEKLFF. This chain joins TRBV29-1 and TRBJ1-4, with D possibly being TRBD1 (6 bases). The CDR3 contains 14 residues. Per the germline V gene, CDR1 is SQVTM and CDR2 is ANQGSEA. Trimming took 5 bases from V and 2 from J, leaving 12 bases between them.

The J gene is TRBJ2-7, the V gene TRBV7-2; 8 nucleotides agree with TRBD1. Germline V gene lookup returns CDR1 SGHTA and CDR2 FQGNSA. CDR3 length equals 13 residues. The ends lost 5 bases at V and 4 bases at J; junction bases unmatched: 4. The CDR3 DNA sequence: TGTGCCAGCAGCGGGACAGGCGATTACGAGCAGTACTTC. Translating gives CASSGTGDYEQYF.

The chain combines TRBV7-2 with TRBJ2-2; 12 bases are shared with TRBD2. Trimming took 1 base from V and 7 from J; bases not matched to a gene: 7. CDR1 SGHTA and CDR2 FQGNSA come from the germline V gene. This CDR3 region has 17 residues. The CDR3 coding sequence is TGTGCCAGCAGCTTAGATTGGGGGACTAGCGGGCACGGGGAGCTGTTTTTT. This translates into CASSLDWGTSGHGELFF.

The J gene is TRBJ2-3, the V gene TRBV10-2; 12 positions agree with TRBD2. Losses at the gene ends were 7 bases for V and 2 bases for J; bases not matched to a gene: 7. The CDR3 has 16 amino acids. From germline, CDR1 is WSHSY and CDR2 SAAADI. CDR3 amino acids: CASTEGLAGVTDTQYF. The CDR3 DNA follows: TGCGCCAGCACCGAGGGACTAGCGGGCGTCACAGATACGCAGTATTTT.